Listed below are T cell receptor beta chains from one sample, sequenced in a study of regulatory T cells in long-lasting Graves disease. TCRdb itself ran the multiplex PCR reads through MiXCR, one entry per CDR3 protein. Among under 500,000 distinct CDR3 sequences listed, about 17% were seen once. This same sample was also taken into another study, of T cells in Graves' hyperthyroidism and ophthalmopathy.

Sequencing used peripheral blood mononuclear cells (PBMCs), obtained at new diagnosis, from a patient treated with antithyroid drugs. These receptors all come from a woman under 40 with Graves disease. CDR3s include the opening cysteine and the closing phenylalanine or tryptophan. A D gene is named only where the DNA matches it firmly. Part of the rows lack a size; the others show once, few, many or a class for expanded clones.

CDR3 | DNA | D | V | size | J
CASSVGPGSSYNEQFF | TGTGCCAGCAGCGTAGGTCCGGGGAGCTCCTACAATGAGCAGTTCTTC | . | TRBV9 | few | TRBJ2-1
CASSLPTGQTATNEKLFF | TGCGCCAGCAGCTTGCCCACGGGACAGACTGCAACTAATGAAAAACTGTTTTTT | TRBD1 | TRBV5-1 | many | TRBJ1-4
CATSREGYGYTF | TGTGCCACCAGCAGAGAGGGCTATGGCTACACCTTC | . | TRBV15 | few | TRBJ1-2
CASSRPGLVANEQFF | TGTGCCAGCAGCCGACCGGGACTAGTAGCGAATGAGCAGTTCTTC | TRBD2 | TRBV5-6 | many | TRBJ2-1
CASSDGAGRNQPQHF | TGTGCCAGCAGTGATGGGGCAGGGCGCAATCAGCCCCAGCATTTT | . | TRBV2 | . | TRBJ1-5
CASIPAGQVMRYQETQYF | TGTGCCAGCATCCCCGCGGGACAGGTAATGCGGTACCAAGAGACCCAGTACTTC | TRBD1 | TRBV6-2/TRBV6-3 | few | TRBJ2-5
CASSIRDRDLSSSGNTIYF | TGTGCCAGTAGTATCCGGGACAGGGATCTCTCGAGCTCTGGAAACACCATATATTTT | TRBD1 | TRBV19 | few | TRBJ1-3
CASSLEQYEKLFF | TGTGCCAGCAGTTTAGAACAGTATGAAAAACTGTTTTTT | . | TRBV28 | many | TRBJ1-4
CASSLMELAVQETQYF | TGTGCCAGCAGCTTGATGGAGTTAGCGGTTCAAGAGACCCAGTACTTC | . | TRBV7-2 | many | TRBJ2-5
CASSQPREYADTQYF | TGCGCCAGCAGCCAGCCCCGGGAGTACGCAGATACGCAGTATTTT | . | TRBV4-1 | . | TRBJ2-3
CASSPGSGSGYTF | TGTGCCAGCAGTCCAGGGAGCGGTAGTGGCTACACCTTC | . | TRBV6-2/TRBV6-3 | . | TRBJ1-2
CASNSGQNTEAFF | TGTGCCAGCAACTCCGGACAGAACACTGAAGCTTTCTTT | . | TRBV2 | many | TRBJ1-1
CASSISRGLNGYTF | TGTGCCAGTAGTATATCCAGGGGGCTAAATGGCTACACCTTC | TRBD1 | TRBV19 | few | TRBJ1-2
CASSPEGRTHNEQFF | TGTGCCAGCAGCCCGGAGGGGCGGACCCACAATGAGCAGTTCTTC | . | TRBV27 | once | TRBJ2-1
CASSLSPSSGANVLTF | TGTGCCAGCAGCTTAAGCCCGAGCTCTGGGGCCAACGTCCTGACTTTC | . | TRBV11-2 | many | TRBJ2-6
CASLGSRGYTF | TGTGCCAGCTTGGGGAGTCGCGGCTACACCTTC | . | TRBV6-1 | many | TRBJ1-2
CATLTQGVETQYF | TGTGCCACCCTTACACAGGGGGTGGAGACCCAGTACTTC | TRBD1 | TRBV28 | many | TRBJ2-5
CASSLWSRVSLNEKLFF | TGTGCCAGCAGTTTATGGAGTAGGGTCAGCCTTAATGAAAAACTGTTTTTT | . | TRBV28 | many | TRBJ1-4
CAGWVPHGYTF | TGTGCCGGTTGGGTGCCGCATGGCTACACCTTC | . | TRBV6-1 | . | TRBJ1-2
CGAGLLTDTQYF | TGCGGGGCGGGACTACTCACAGATACGCAGTATTTT | TRBD2 | TRBV27 | . | TRBJ2-3
CSASRPSGSKNIQYF | TGCAGTGCTAGCCGCCCCTCCGGGAGCAAAAACATTCAGTACTTC | . | TRBV20-1 | . | TRBJ2-4
CASSYGGGGNEQFF | TGTGCCAGCAGTTACGGAGGGGGTGGCAATGAGCAGTTCTTC | . | TRBV6-5 | many | TRBJ2-1
CSARLVQRDYGYTF | TGCAGTGCTAGATTGGTGCAAAGGGATTATGGCTACACCTTC | . | TRBV20-1 | many | TRBJ1-2
CASSFLAGGGTGELFF | TGTGCCAGCAGTTTCCTAGCGGGAGGGGGTACCGGGGAGCTGTTTTTT | TRBD2 | TRBV28 | many | TRBJ2-2
CASSDRVGSDTQYF | TGTGCCAGTTCGGACAGGGTAGGATCAGATACGCAGTATTTT | TRBD1 | TRBV5-6 | few | TRBJ2-3
CASSSTLGASGLNNEQFF | TGTGCCAGCAGCTCCACACTTGGGGCTAGCGGACTTAACAATGAGCAGTTCTTC | TRBD2 | TRBV5-5 | . | TRBJ2-1
CASSLSESHYGYTF | TGTGCCAGCTCACTTTCAGAGAGCCACTATGGCTACACCTTC | . | TRBV18 | many | TRBJ1-2
CSARAPGQGNTGELFF | TGCAGTGCTAGAGCTCCGGGACAGGGGAACACCGGGGAGCTGTTTTTT | TRBD1 | TRBV20-1 | . | TRBJ2-2
CASSSPGLTSYEQYF | TGTGCCAGCAGTTCCCCGGGACTAACCTCCTACGAGCAGTACTTC | TRBD2 | TRBV6-5 | many | TRBJ2-7
CASSLGGQNKHNEQFF | TGTGCCAGCAGTTTAGGTGGGCAGAACAAACACAATGAGCAGTTCTTC | . | TRBV28 | many | TRBJ2-1
CASDPGTGNNGYTF | TGTGCCAGCGATCCCGGGACAGGGAACAATGGCTACACCTTC | TRBD1 | TRBV6-1 | . | TRBJ1-2
CASSLDRDFGWSF | TGTGCCAGCAGCTTAGACCGGGACTTCGGGTGGAGCTTC | . | TRBV3-1 | . | TRBJ2-1